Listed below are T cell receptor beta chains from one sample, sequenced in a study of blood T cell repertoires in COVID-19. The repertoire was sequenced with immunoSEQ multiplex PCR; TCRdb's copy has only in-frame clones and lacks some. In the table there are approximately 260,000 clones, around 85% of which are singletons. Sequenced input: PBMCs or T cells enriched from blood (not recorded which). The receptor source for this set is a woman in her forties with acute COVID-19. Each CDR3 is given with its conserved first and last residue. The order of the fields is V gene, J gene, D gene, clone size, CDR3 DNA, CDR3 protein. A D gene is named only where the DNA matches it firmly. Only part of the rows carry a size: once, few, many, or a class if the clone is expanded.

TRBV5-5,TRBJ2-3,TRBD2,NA,TGTGCCAGCAGCCCACTAGCGGGAGTTACAGATACGCAGTATTTT,CASSPLAGVTDTQYF
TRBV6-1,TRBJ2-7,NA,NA,TGTGCCAGCAGTGAAACCCGAAGAGACAGCCTTCTCTCCTACGAGCAGTACTTC,CASSETRRDSLLSYEQYF
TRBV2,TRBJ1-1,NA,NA,TGTGCCAGCAGTCCCCCCGGGGGGTTAAACACTGAAGCTTTCTTT,CASSPPGGLNTEAFF
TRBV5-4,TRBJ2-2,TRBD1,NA,TGTGCCAGCAGCTTGGCCGACAGGGCGAACACCGGGGAGCTGTTTTTT,CASSLADRANTGELFF
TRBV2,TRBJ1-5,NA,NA,TGTGCCAGCAGTGAAGGTCAGGGAAATCAGCCCCAGCATTTT,CASSEGQGNQPQHF
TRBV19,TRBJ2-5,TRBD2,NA,TGTGCCAGTAGTCCGGGACTAGCGGTACACCAAGAGACCCAGTACTTC,CASSPGLAVHQETQYF
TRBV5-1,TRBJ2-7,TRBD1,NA,TGCGCCAGCAGCTTTGACATCCGGGACAGAGCCTACGAGCAGTACTTC,CASSFDIRDRAYEQYF
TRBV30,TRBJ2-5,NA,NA,TGTGCCTGGAGTGGATCTAGCCGGGAGACCCAGTACTTC,CAWSGSSRETQYF
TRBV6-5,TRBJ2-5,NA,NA,TGTGCCAGCAGGACACTAGGGGGAGTCGAGACCCAGTACTTC,CASRTLGGVETQYF
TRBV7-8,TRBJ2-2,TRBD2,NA,TGTGCCAGCAGCTTACGGGGACTAGCGGGAGGCACCGGGGAGCTGTTTTTT,CASSLRGLAGGTGELFF
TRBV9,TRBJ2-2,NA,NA,TGTGCCAGCAGTGAGAGGCCCGGGGAGCTGTTTTTT,CASSERPGELFF
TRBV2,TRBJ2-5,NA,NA,TGTGCCAGCAGTGACCCCGGGAAGCAAGAGACCCAGTACTTC,CASSDPGKQETQYF
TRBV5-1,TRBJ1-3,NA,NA,TGCGCCAGCAGCTTAGGCAGGGTTGGAAACACCATATATTTT,CASSLGRVGNTIYF
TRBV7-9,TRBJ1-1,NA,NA,TGTGCCAGCAGCCAAATTCAGGGCGGTTTCACTGAAGCTTTCTTT,CASSQIQGGFTEAFF
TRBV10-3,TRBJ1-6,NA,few,TGTGCCATCAGGAGGGCGGAAGATTCACCCCTCCACTTT,CAIRRAEDSPLHF
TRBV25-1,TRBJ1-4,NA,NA,TGTGCCAGCAGTGGGTTGGGACAATCAACTAATGAAAAACTGTTTTTT,CASSGLGQSTNEKLFF
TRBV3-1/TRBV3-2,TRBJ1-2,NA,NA,TGTGCCAGCAGCCAATTAACGGACAGATTATATGGCTACACCTTC,CASSQLTDRLYGYTF
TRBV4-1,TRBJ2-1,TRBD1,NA,TGCGCCAGCAGCCAAGATCCGGGACAGCAGACCTACAATGAGCAGTTCTTC,CASSQDPGQQTYNEQFF
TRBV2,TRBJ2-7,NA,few,TGTGCCAGCAGTGAAGACAGTCTGGTCTACGAGCAGTACTTC,CASSEDSLVYEQYF
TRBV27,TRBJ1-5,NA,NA,TGTGCCAGCAGTTTATGGGCAGGGGAAGGCGGTGATCAGCCCCAGCATTTT,CASSLWAGEGGDQPQHF
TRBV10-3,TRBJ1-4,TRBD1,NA,TGTGCCATCAGTGCCGGGACAGCTAATGAAAAACTGTTTTTT,CAISAGTANEKLFF
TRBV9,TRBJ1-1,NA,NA,TGTGCCAGCAGTATCTCGGGGTCCGACACTGAAGCTTTCTTT,CASSISGSDTEAFF
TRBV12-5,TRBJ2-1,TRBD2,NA,TGTGCTAGTGGTTTCACAGCGGGGGGGGCCTACAATGAGCAGTTCTTC,CASGFTAGGAYNEQFF
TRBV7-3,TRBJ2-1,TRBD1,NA,TGTGCCAGCAGCGCAGGCCCCACAGGGGGCGGTGAGCAGTTCTTC,CASSAGPTGGGEQFF
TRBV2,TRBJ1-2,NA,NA,TGTGCCAGCAGTGCGGAGAGTTTGGAGGGCTACACCTTC,CASSAESLEGYTF
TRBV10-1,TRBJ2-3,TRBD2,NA,TGCGCCAGCAGCTCACTAGCGGAGGCCGGGGATACGCAGTATTTT,CASSSLAEAGDTQYF
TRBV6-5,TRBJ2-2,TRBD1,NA,TGTGCCAGCAGTTGGACAGGGGAGACCGGGGAGCTGTTTTTT,CASSWTGETGELFF
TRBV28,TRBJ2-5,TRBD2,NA,TGTGCCAGCAGCTTAAGTGATACGGGGGGGGTAGAGACCCAGTACTTC,CASSLSDTGGVETQYF
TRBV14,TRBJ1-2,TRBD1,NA,TGTGCCAGCAGCCCCAAGAGGGACAGGGGGCTCTATGGCTACACCTTC,CASSPKRDRGLYGYTF
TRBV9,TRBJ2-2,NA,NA,TGTGCCAGCAGCCGGAGACTAGATATGGCCGGGGAGCTGTTTTTT,CASSRRLDMAGELFF
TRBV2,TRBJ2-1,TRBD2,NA,TGTGCCAGCAGTCCGACTAGCCGGCTTGTCCATGAGCAGTTCTTC,CASSPTSRLVHEQFF
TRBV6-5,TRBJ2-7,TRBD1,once,TGTGCCAGCAGGGGGACAGGTTCCTACGAGCAGTACTTC,CASRGTGSYEQYF
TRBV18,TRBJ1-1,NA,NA,TGTGCCAGCTCACCCGCGACGGGGAAAACCGGTGAAGCTTTCTTT,CASSPATGKTGEAFF
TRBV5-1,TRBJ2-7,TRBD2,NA,TGCGCCAGCAGCTTGGTTGGGGGTAGGGGACTAGCGAGTATCTACGAGCAGTACTTC,CASSLVGGRGLASIYEQYF
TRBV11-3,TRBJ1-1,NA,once,TGTGCCAGCAGCTTAGGAGCGCGGGGACCTGAAGCTTTCTTT,CASSLGARGPEAFF
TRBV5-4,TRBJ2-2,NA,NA,TGTGCCAGCAGCTTGGTCCGCGTTGCGAACACCGGGGAGCTGTTTTTT,CASSLVRVANTGELFF
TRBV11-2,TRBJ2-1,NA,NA,TGTGCCAGCAGCTTAGGGACAGACAATGAGCAGTTCTTC,CASSLGTDNEQFF
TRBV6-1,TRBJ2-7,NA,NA,TGTGCCAGCAGTGAAGGTGACAGCATTGTCCTCTACGAGCAGTACTTC,CASSEGDSIVLYEQYF
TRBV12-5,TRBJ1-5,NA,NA,TGTGCTAGTGGAATTGACAGGAATCAGCCCCAGCATTTT,CASGIDRNQPQHF
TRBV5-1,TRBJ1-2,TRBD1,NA,TGCGCCAGCAGCACCAATACAGGGGACTATGGCTACACCTTC,CASSTNTGDYGYTF
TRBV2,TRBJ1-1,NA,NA,TGTGCCAGCAGTGAGTTTGCAGGGGTTGTGACTGAAGCTTTCTTT,CASSEFAGVVTEAFF
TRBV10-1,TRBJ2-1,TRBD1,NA,TGCGCCAGCAGTGACGGTGGGGACAGCTACAATGAGCAGTTCTTC,CASSDGGDSYNEQFF
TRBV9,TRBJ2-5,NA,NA,TGTGCCAGCAGCGTAGTTCCGCTAGGAGAGACCCAGTACTTC,CASSVVPLGETQYF
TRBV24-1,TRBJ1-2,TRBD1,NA,TGTGCCACCAGTGAAGGGGGCAATGGCTACACCTTC,CATSEGGNGYTF
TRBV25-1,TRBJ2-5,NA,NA,TGTGCCAGCAGTGGGGGGGACGGAGAAGAGACCCAGTACTTC,CASSGGDGEETQYF
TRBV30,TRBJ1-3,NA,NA,TGTGCCTGGAGCCGGGAGTCTGGAAACACCATATATTTT,CAWSRESGNTIYF
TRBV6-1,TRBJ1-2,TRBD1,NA,TGTGCCAGCAGTGAAGCCGGGACAGGGTTTGGCTACACCTTC,CASSEAGTGFGYTF
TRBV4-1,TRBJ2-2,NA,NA,TGCGCCAGCAGCCAAGCGGACAGGAACACCGGGGAGCTGTTTTTT,CASSQADRNTGELFF
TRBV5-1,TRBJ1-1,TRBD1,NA,TGCGCCAGCAGGTACGCCGGGACAGGGAACACTGAAGCTTTCTTT,CASRYAGTGNTEAFF
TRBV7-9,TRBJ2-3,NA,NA,TGTGCCAGCAGCTTCTCCGTTGAGGGACTCCATACGCAGTATTTT,CASSFSVEGLHTQYF
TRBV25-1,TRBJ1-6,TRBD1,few,TGTGCCAGCAGTGATCCGACAGGGGGCGGTTCACCCCTCCACTTT,CASSDPTGGGSPLHF
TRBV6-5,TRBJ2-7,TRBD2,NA,TGTGCCAGCAGTACGGGACTAGCGGGAGCTGCCGAGCAGTACTTC,CASSTGLAGAAEQYF
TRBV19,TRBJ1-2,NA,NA,TGTGCCAGTAGTACGGACGGGGGGTACGGCTATGGCTACACCTTC,CASSTDGGYGYGYTF
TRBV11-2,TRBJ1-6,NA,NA,TGTGCCAGCAGCCGGGGGTCGGATTCACCCCTCCACTTT,CASSRGSDSPLHF
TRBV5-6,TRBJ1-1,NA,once,TGTGCCAGCAGCAGTCCGCAGGGGAGCGCGAACACTGAAGCTTTCTTT,CASSSPQGSANTEAFF